The clone carrying this TCR beta chain showed up just a few times. Its target is not known. Time point: newly diagnosed GD, antithyroid drugs for less than 3 months. Extracted PBMC RNA gave rise to the TCR library. This specimen comes from a study of regulatory T cells in long-lasting Graves disease. Libraries of TCR beta came from iRepertoire HTBI primers plus Arm-PCR of CDR3 regions. Authors' processing steps: Analysis of the samples identified roughly 62 TRBV and about 14 TRBJ segments. TCRdb reanalysed the multiplex PCR reads using MiXCR and keeps one entry per CDR3 protein. The V and J calls reflect TCRdb's pipeline rather than the authors' work. The table has 600,000 to 650,000 distinct CDR3 sequences, 16% seen once. Study-level points and caveats: TRBV28, TRBJ1-2 and TRBJ2-5 emerged as the favored segments in persistent disease.

V lost 7 bases to trimming and J lost 7 bases, with 19 bases between them. CDR3 length: 14 residues. The germline gives CDR1 LNHNV, CDR2 YYDKDF (reference sequence). The data were also submitted as part of a second study, on T cells in Graves' hyperthyroidism and ophthalmopathy. Per that study: First-round RT-PCR with HTBI primers amplified the TCR CDR3 region.

This specimen consisted of peripheral blood mononuclear cells (PBMCs), obtained at new diagnosis, from a patient treated with antithyroid drugs. The chain links TRBV15 to TRBJ1-1; D might be TRBD1 (5 bases). This TCR derives from a woman aged 30 to 39 with Graves disease. The CDR3 spells CATKSGTYGSEAFF. CDR3 bases: TGTGCCACCAAATCCGGGACCTATGGGAGTGAAGCTTTCTTT.